This TCR beta chain was retrieved from a study of human T cells and chemical hapten exposure. Study background: Researchers reported sensitizing an approximately 2 cm by approximately 2 cm upper inner arm skin site with 2% DPC.

This clonotype appeared many times. Its target is not known. Study results and limitations: Expanded TCRs clustered into significantly more large CDR3 similarity groups than controls, the analysis revealed.

The length of the CDR3 is 13 residues. V lost 6 bases and J lost 8, with 13 bases in between. TCRdb re-called the RACE reads with MiXCR, one entry per CDR3 protein. The sample consists of some 79,000 distinct CDR3 sequences, about 10% of them appearing once. The time point was: patch test 2, 6 weeks after DPC sensitization. Documented treatment: therapeutic diphenylcyclopropenone sensitization with weekly scalp DPC. The sequence came from a woman aged 45-59 years with alopecia areata. Some clones in this sample may be carry-over from other donors' samples. This rearrangement joins TRBV12-3 or TRBV12-4 to TRBJ1-4, with a tentative D call TRBD1 (5 bases). This material consisted of whole blood, taken in connection with sensitization to the hapten diphenylcyclopropenone (DPC). The DNA for the CDR3 is TGTGCCAGCAGCCCTTCCGGGGGGGAAAAACTGTTTTTT. This codes for CASSPSGGEKLFF.